One sample yielded the 27 T cell receptor beta chains listed below, sequenced in a study of sequential checkpoint blockade in melanoma. Generated by immunoSEQ multiplex PCR, the TCRdb table keeps only in-frame clones and is missing some. The sample lists fewer than 20,000 clones, 80% to 90% seen once, with 30% to 45% in the top ten. Regarding treatment: randomized to nivolumab then ipilimumab (arm A) or the reverse (arm B). This material consisted of CD8+ T cells sorted from blood (inferred from file names), taken from a patient given nivolumab and ipilimumab in sequence. The receptors originated from a human donor with melanoma.

V and J are TRBV28 and TRBJ2-7; the D gene is possibly TRBD1 (6 bases). The CDR3 runs 15 residues. V lost 7 bases to trimming and J lost 2 bases, with 18 bases between them. Per germline, CDR1 MDHEN and CDR2 SYDVKM. This CDR3 reads CASKGFRGHTYEQYF. For the CDR3, the DNA is TGTGCCAGCAAGGGTTTCAGGGGCCATACCTACGAGCAGTACTTC.

V gene TRBV12-5 combines with J gene TRBJ1-2, with D tentatively TRBD1 (6 bases). Looked up from germline, CDR1 is LGHNT and CDR2 is FRNRAP. The CDR3 length is 12 residues. CDR3 sequence: CAYLQGNYGYTF. The DNA for the CDR3 is TGTGCCTATCTCCAGGGGAACTATGGCTACACCTTC.

This chain connects TRBV27 to TRBJ2-1; 9 nucleotides agree with TRBD1. With 3 bases clipped from V and 9 bases from J, the junction kept 12 bases outside the gene matches. The CDR3 covers 16 residues. Germline loops: CDR1 MNHEY, CDR2 SMNVEV (reference sequence). The CDR3 sequence: CASSFSGQGYGGEQFF. The DNA for the CDR3 is TGTGCCAGCAGTTTCTCGGGACAGGGATATGGGGGTGAGCAGTTCTTC.

This clone was picked up a small number of times. This chain uses TRBV7-1 with TRBJ1-6; no definite D call. TRBV7-1 falls under the ORF class, with uncertain function. This CDR3 has 20 residues. V gave up 4 bases and J gave up 0 bases, with 22 bases separating them. CDR3 sequence: CASSLRPIYQESSYNSPLHF. The DNA of the CDR3 is TGTGCCAGCAGCTTAAGGCCGATTTACCAGGAAAGCTCCTATAATTCACCCCTCCACTTT.

The gene calls are TRBV29-1 and TRBJ2-7; 7 bases line up with TRBD2. CDR3 length: 16 amino acids. Germline values: CDR1 SQVTM, CDR2 ANQGSEA. V lost 1 base, J lost 4 bases, and 13 bases stayed unmatched. In nucleotides, the CDR3 is TGCAGCGTTGAAGTCGGGGACGGCGGGGGTACGTACGAGCAGTACTTC. Residues: CSVEVGDGGGTYEQYF.

J is TRBJ2-3 and V is TRBV27; 12 bases are shared with TRBD2. The CDR3 totals 16 residues. V lost 1 base to trimming and J lost 4 bases; unmatched junction nucleotides: 3. Looked up from germline, CDR1 is MNHEY and CDR2 is SMNVEV (reference sequence). CDR3 in DNA: TGTGCCAGCAGTTTATTGCTAGCGGGGGGGCCAGATACGCAGTATTTT. Translation: CASSLLLAGGPDTQYF.

CDR3 sequence (DNA): TGTGCCAGCTCGGCCTGGGAGGGTACTAACTATGGCTACACCTTC. Protein product: CASSAWEGTNYGYTF. The chain combines TRBV14 with TRBJ1-2; no definite D call. The germline CDR1 and CDR2 sequences are SGHDN and FVKESK. CDR3 size: 15 residues. Trimming took 8 bases from V and 0 from J, leaving 16 bases between them.

This rearrangement joins TRBV5-4 to TRBJ2-1; 8 bases are a match to TRBD1. Germline CDR1 reads SGHNT; CDR2 reads YYREEE (reference sequence). The V and J ends lost 0 bases and 5 bases, in that order; junction bases with no gene match: 1. The CDR3 is 14 residues long. The DNA for the CDR3 is TGTGCCAGCAGCTTGGGGGACAGGAACAATGAGCAGTTCTTC. Amino acid sequence: CASSLGDRNNEQFF.

The chain joins TRBV14 to TRBJ1-4; TRBD1 matches 8 bases. The CDR3 extends over 15 amino acids. Germline-derived CDR1 and CDR2 are SGHDN and FVKESK. J was trimmed by 11 bases and V by 0 bases; bases with no gene match: 8. CDR3 DNA: TGTGCCAGCAGCCAAGACATCGGACAGGGTGGGAAACTGTTTTTT. This sequence encodes CASSQDIGQGGKLFF.

This chain connects TRBV19 to TRBJ2-5, with TRBD1 matching over 8 bases. TRBJ2-7 explains the end of the DNA better; the J call may be wrong. The CDR3 contains 14 residues. Germline values: CDR1 LNHDA, CDR2 SQIVND (reference sequence). CDR3 in DNA: TGTGCCAGTAGTCCCGGGACAGGAGATTACGAGCAGTACTTC. It yields the protein CASSPGTGDYEQYF.

The V call is TRBV14, the J call TRBJ2-1, with 11 bases that match TRBD2. V dropped 2 bases and J dropped 7; count of bases not matched to a gene: 19. This CDR3 spans 20 amino acids. Germline CDR1 and CDR2: SGHDN and FVKESK. The CDR3 DNA reads TGTGCCAGCAGCCAATCGGGCCAGGGGTTAGCGGGAGGGCCGAGTAATGAGCAGTTCTTC. It encodes CASSQSGQGLAGGPSNEQFF.

The J gene is TRBJ1-6, the V gene TRBV19, with a tentative D call TRBD1 (5 bases). V was cut by 9 bases and J by 7 bases, with 13 bases left in between. Germline assignment: CDR1 LNHDA and CDR2 SQIVND (reference sequence). CDR3 length: 13 residues. The CDR3 reads CASRDLANSPLHF. The CDR3 coding sequence is TGTGCCAGCCGGGACCTAGCGAATTCACCCCTCCACTTT.

This clone appeared a few times. This chain uses TRBV7-9 with TRBJ1-5, with D uncertain. Germline V CDR1 and CDR2: SEHNR, FQNEAQ (reference sequence). The V end was cut by 5 bases, the J end by 7 bases, with 9 bases between. This CDR3 contains 12 residues. The CDR3 nucleotides are TGTGCCAGCAGCCCCTCGGGGCAGCCCCAGCATTTT. Encoded protein: CASSPSGQPQHF.

The V call is TRBV9, the J call TRBJ1-6; the D is unclear. This CDR3 region has 12 residues. Germline-derived CDR1 and CDR2 are SGDLS and YYNGEE. Trimming removed 3 bases from V and 7 bases from J, with 5 bases in between. The CDR3 sequence: CASSARNSPLHF. CDR3 DNA: TGTGCCAGCAGCGCGCGGAATTCACCCCTCCACTTT. Full variable domain (missing parts from reference TRBV9 and TRBJ1-6): DSGVTQTPKHLITATGQRVTLRCSPRSGDLSVYWYQQSLDQGLQFLIQYYNGEERAKGNILERFSAQQFPDLHSELNLSSLELGDSALYFCASSARNSPLHFGNGTRLTVT.

V is TRBV27 and J is TRBJ1-6, with D unresolved. Germline V gives CDR1 MNHEY, CDR2 SMNVEV (reference sequence). CDR3 length: 14 residues. The V end lost 6 bases, the J end lost 7 bases, and 13 bases lay between the germline ends. CDR3 protein: CASSPGRVNSPLHF. CDR3 coding DNA: TGTGCCAGCAGCCCTGGGCGGGTAAATTCACCCCTCCACTTT.

The chain recombines TRBV10-2 with TRBJ2-5; D might be TRBD2 (5 bases). The end of the DNA fits TRBJ2-7 better, so the J call may be wrong. Germline values: CDR1 WSHSY, CDR2 SAAADI. The CDR3 extends over 15 amino acids. CDR3 sequence: CASSESKAVDYEQYF. CDR3 coding DNA: TGCGCCAGCAGTGAGTCGAAAGCGGTGGACTACGAGCAGTACTTC.

The CDR3, as DNA: TGTGCCAGCAGTCCTTTTGAGACTAGCGGGACTGGGAAGTTCTTC. It is translated as CASSPFETSGTGKFF. V gene TRBV27 combines with J gene TRBJ2-1; TRBD2 aligns across 11 bases. Germline CDR1 MNHEY, CDR2 SMNVEV (reference sequence). The CDR3 has 15 residues. With V trimmed by 5 bases and J by 14 bases, 14 bases remained unmatched.

The chain is built from TRBV28 and TRBJ2-7; 10 bases line up with TRBD1. The J segment lost 2 bases and the V segment lost 6 bases, leaving 7 bases of the junction unmatched. This CDR3 spans 15 amino acids. The V gene's germline CDR1 is MDHEN and CDR2 SYDVKM. The CDR3 sequence: CASSPGTGETYEQYF. In DNA form, the CDR3 reads TGTGCCAGCAGCCCCGGGACAGGGGAAACCTACGAGCAGTACTTC.

This rearrangement joins TRBV6-5 to TRBJ2-1; possibly TRBD1 for D (5 bases). The CDR3 totals 14 residues. The V gene lost 6 bases and the J gene lost 10 bases, with 19 bases spanning the gap. The germline gives CDR1 MNHEY, CDR2 SVGAGI. The CDR3 sequence: CASSLTSGPGEQFF. DNA of the CDR3: TGTGCCAGCAGCCTAACGTCAGGGCCTGGGGAGCAGTTCTTC.

The V and J genes are TRBV27 and TRBJ2-2, with 8 nucleotides matching TRBD2. Germline V gene data show CDR1 as MNHEY and CDR2 as SMNVEV (reference sequence). V shed 1 base and J 3 bases; nucleotides not matched to a gene: 7. CDR3 length: 17 residues. CDR3 amino acids: CASSLWGLEGHTGELFF. In DNA form, the CDR3 reads TGTGCCAGCAGTTTATGGGGACTAGAAGGGCACACCGGGGAGCTGTTTTTT.

The V call is TRBV27, the J call TRBJ2-3; 7 bases align to TRBD2. V shed 4 bases, J shed 1 base, and the junction held 14 bases outside the gene matches. Germline values: CDR1 MNHEY, CDR2 SMNVEV (reference sequence). This CDR3 is 18 amino acids long. The DNA for the CDR3 is TGTGCCAGCAGTTCAACCTCGGGACTATGGGGTGGCACAGATACGCAGTATTTT. Protein sequence: CASSSTSGLWGGTDTQYF.

The chain combines TRBV6-1 with TRBJ1-2; 7 bases match TRBD1. The V gene's germline CDR1 is MNHNS and CDR2 SASEGT. The CDR3 sequence is 13 residues long. V gave up 6 bases and J gave up 8 bases; unmatched junction bases: 9. The CDR3 DNA follows: TGTGCCAGCAGCACCACAGGGGAAGCGGGCTACACCTTC. The encoded protein is CASSTTGEAGYTF.

This CDR3 reads CAISDPTGAYEQYF. The CDR3 DNA sequence: TGTGCCATCAGTGACCCGACAGGGGCCTACGAGCAGTACTTC. V is TRBV10-3 and J is TRBJ2-7; 8 bases fit TRBD1. J lost 2 bases, V lost 3 bases, and 3 bases had no gene match. This CDR3 contains 14 residues. The V gene's germline CDR1 is ENHRY and CDR2 SYGVKD.

V and J are TRBV28 and TRBJ1-2; D may be TRBD1 (6 bases). The germline V gene encodes CDR1 MDHEN and CDR2 SYDVKM. This CDR3 contains 17 residues. V lost 1 base, J lost 0 bases, and 15 bases lay in between. CDR3 protein: CASSLYAEGGANYGYTF. The CDR3 region has the DNA TGTGCCAGCAGTTTATATGCCGAAGGGGGGGCTAACTATGGCTACACCTTC.

V is TRBV28 and J is TRBJ2-1; 10 bases map to TRBD2. The V gene end was trimmed by 1 base and the J gene end by 3 bases; junction bases not matched to a gene: 0. Germline V gene lookup returns CDR1 MDHEN and CDR2 SYDVKM. The CDR3 has 15 amino acids. The CDR3 DNA reads as TGTGCCAGCAGTTTATTAGCGGGAGGCTACAATGAGCAGTTCTTC. This gives the protein CASSLLAGGYNEQFF.

A note on this clone: Its ends do not fully match the called genes, so a read error is possible. The V call is TRBV6-6, the J call TRBJ1-2; 8 bases match TRBD1. The V gene's germline CDR1 is MNHNY and CDR2 SVGAGI (reference sequence). This CDR3 region has 12 residues. CDR3 nucleotide sequence: TGTGCCAGCAGTCCAGTCGGACAGGGAGGATCCTTC. Residues: CASSPVGQGGSF.

J is TRBJ1-1 and V is TRBV5-1, with D unresolved. The germline V and J ends were trimmed by 4 bases and 7 bases, with 11 bases remaining between them. The germline V gene encodes CDR1 SGHRS and CDR2 YFSETQ. The CDR3 contains 12 residues. For the CDR3, the DNA is TGCGCCAGCAGCCTTTCGGGGAGTGAAGCTTTCTTT. It is translated as CASSLSGSEAFF.